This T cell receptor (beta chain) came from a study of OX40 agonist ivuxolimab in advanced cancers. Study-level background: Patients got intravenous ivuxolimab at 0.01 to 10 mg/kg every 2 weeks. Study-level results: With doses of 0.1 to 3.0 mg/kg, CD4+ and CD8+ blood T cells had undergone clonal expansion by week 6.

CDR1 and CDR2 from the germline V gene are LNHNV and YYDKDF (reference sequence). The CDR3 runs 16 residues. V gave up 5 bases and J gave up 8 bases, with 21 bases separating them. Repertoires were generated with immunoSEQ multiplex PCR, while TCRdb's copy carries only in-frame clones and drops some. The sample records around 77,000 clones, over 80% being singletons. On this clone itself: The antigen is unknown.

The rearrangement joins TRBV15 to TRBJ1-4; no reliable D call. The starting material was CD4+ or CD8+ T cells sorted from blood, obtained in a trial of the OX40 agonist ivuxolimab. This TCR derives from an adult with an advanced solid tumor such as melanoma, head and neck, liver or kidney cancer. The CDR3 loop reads CATSLISGDSREKLFF. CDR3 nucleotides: TGTGCCACCAGCCTTATCTCCGGGGATTCGAGGGAAAAACTGTTTTTT.